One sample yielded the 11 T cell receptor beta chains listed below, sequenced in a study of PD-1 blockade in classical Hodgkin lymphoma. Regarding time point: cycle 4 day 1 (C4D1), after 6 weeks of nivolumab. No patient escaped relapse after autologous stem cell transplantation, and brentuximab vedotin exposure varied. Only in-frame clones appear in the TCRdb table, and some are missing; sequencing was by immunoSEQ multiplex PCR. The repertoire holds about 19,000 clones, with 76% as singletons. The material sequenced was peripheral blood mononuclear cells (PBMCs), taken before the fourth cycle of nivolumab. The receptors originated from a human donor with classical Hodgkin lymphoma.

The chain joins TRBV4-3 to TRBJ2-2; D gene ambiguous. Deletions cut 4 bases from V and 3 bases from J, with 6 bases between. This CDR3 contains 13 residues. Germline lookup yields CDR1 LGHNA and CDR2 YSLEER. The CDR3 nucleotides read TGCGCCAGCAGCCCGGGTTACACCGGGGAGCTGTTTTTT. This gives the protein CASSPGYTGELFF.

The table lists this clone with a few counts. The CDR3 bases are TGTGCCAGTAGCTCGACAGGGGTGTATGGCTACACCTTC. It specifies CASSSTGVYGYTF. The chain joins TRBV19 to TRBJ1-2, with 8 bases fitting TRBD1. The V segment lost 6 bases and the J segment 5 bases; nucleotides outside the gene matches: 5. Germline CDR1 and CDR2: LNHDA and SQIVND (reference sequence). The CDR3 consists of 13 residues.

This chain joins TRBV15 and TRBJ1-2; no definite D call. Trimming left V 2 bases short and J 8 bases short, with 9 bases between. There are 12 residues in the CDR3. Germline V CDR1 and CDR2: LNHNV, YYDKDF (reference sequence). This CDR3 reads CATSRSESGYTF. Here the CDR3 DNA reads TGTGCCACCAGCAGATCTGAGAGCGGCTACACCTTC.

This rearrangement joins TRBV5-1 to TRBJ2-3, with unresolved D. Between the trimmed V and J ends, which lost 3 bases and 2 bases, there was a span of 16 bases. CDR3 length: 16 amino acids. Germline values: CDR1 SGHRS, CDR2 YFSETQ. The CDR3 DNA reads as TGCGCCAGCAGCTCGATCTCGAACCAGCCCACAGATACGCAGTATTTT. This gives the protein CASSSISNQPTDTQYF.

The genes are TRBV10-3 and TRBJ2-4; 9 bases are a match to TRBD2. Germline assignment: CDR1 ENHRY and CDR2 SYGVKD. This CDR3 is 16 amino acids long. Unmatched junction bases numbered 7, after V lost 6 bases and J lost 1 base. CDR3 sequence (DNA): TGTGCCATCAGAGGGGAACTAGCGGGCGCCAAAAACATTCAGTACTTC. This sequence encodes CAIRGELAGAKNIQYF.

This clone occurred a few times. Here the CDR3 DNA reads TGCGCCAGCAGCTTTGGTGGCACTTCTAACTATGGCTACACCTTC. Protein product: CASSFGGTSNYGYTF. J is TRBJ1-2 and V is TRBV5-1; D unresolved. Per germline, CDR1 SGHRS and CDR2 YFSETQ. V was trimmed by 2 bases and J by 0 bases, leaving 11 bases between them. The CDR3 is made up of 15 amino acids.

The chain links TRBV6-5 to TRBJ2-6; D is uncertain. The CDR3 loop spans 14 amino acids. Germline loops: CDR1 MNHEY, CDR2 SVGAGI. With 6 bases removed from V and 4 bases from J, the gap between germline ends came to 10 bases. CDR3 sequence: CASSLFWGANVLTF. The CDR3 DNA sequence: TGTGCCAGCAGCCTATTTTGGGGGGCCAACGTCCTGACTTTC.

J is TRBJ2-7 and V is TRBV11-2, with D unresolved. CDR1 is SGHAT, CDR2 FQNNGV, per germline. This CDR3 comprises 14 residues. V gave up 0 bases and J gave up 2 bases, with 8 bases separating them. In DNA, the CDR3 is TGTGCCAGCAGCTTAGATGACGGGCCCTACGAGCAGTACTTC. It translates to CASSLDDGPYEQYF.

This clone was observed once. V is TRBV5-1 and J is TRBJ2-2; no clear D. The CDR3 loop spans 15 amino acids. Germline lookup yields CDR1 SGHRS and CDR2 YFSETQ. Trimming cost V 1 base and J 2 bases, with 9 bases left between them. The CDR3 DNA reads TGCGCCAGCAGCTTGATCAGCGTAAACACCGGGGAGCTGTTTTTT. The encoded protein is CASSLISVNTGELFF.

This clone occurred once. The CDR3 DNA reads as TGTGCCAGCAGCTGGGGCGACTCCTACGAGCAGTACTTC. Translating gives CASSWGDSYEQYF. The chain uses TRBV5-6 and TRBJ2-7; D may be TRBD1 (5 bases). Germline-derived CDR1 and CDR2 are SGHDT and YYEEEE. V shed 3 bases and J shed 0 bases, with 7 bases lying between them. The CDR3 length is 13 residues. The complete variable domain, with remaining parts taken from reference TRBV5-6 and TRBJ2-7, reads DAGVTQSPTHLIKTRGQQVTLRCSPKSGHDTVSWYQQALGQGPQFIFQYYEEEERQRGNFPDRFSGHQFPNYSSELNVNALLLGDSALYLCASSWGDSYEQYFGPGTRLTVT.

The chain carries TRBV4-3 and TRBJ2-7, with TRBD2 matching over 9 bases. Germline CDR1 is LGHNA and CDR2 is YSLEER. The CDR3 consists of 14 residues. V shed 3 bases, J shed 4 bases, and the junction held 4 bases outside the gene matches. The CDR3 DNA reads TGCGCCAGCAGCCATCGCGGGAGGGGGTACGAGCAGTACTTC. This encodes CASSHRGRGYEQYF.